These 31 T cell receptor beta chains originate from one sample sequenced in a study of cytomegalovirus exposure and HLA in healthy donors. Primers included in the PCR were 60 Vbeta and 13 Jbeta primers. Using immunoSEQ multiplex PCR, the repertoire was profiled, and TCRdb retains in-frame clones only, with some absent. The repertoire holds about 180,000 clones, with roughly 84% as singletons. Source material: PBMCs. These receptors all stem from a boy aged 2-15 years in good health and CMV-seronegative.

The chain is built from TRBV27 and TRBJ2-2; tentatively, D is TRBD2 (6 bases). The CDR3 runs to 13 residues. Germline loops: CDR1 MNHEY, CDR2 SMNVEV (reference sequence). Deletions cut 2 bases from V and 5 bases from J, with 6 bases between. The CDR3 sequence is CASSLAGTGELFF. The CDR3 DNA reads TGTGCCAGCAGTTTAGCGGGGACCGGGGAGCTGTTTTTT.

This clone was seen only once. J is TRBJ2-3 and V is TRBV5-6; D is perhaps TRBD2 (6 bases). CDR1 SGHDT and CDR2 YYEEEE come from the germline V gene. CDR3 length: 15 residues. With 0 bases removed from V and 2 bases from J, the gap between germline ends came to 10 bases. The CDR3 reads CASSLGLAHTDTQYF. In DNA form, the CDR3 reads TGTGCCAGCAGCTTGGGGCTAGCGCACACAGATACGCAGTATTTT.

This clone was counted a single time. V usage is TRBV2 and J usage is TRBJ2-2; D is perhaps TRBD2 (5 bases). The ends were cut back, 2 bases at V and 7 bases at J, with 11 bases in the middle. Germline lookup yields CDR1 SNHLY and CDR2 FYNNEI. The CDR3 is 14 amino acids. The CDR3 spells CASSEFRGDGELFF. CDR3 DNA sequence: TGTGCCAGCAGTGAATTCCGGGGAGACGGGGAGCTGTTTTTT.

This rearrangement joins TRBV6-4 to TRBJ1-1; perhaps TRBD1 as D (5 bases). Deletions cut 2 bases from V and 2 bases from J, with 6 bases between. CDR1 and CDR2 from the germline V gene are MRHNA and SNTAGT. The CDR3 runs 13 residues. This CDR3 is CASSDRGNTEAFF. For the CDR3, the DNA is TGTGCCAGCAGTGACAGGGGAAACACTGAAGCTTTCTTT.

CDR3 region: CASSLYGRGLRKGYTF. CDR3 DNA: TGTGCCAGCAGTTTATACGGCAGGGGGCTTCGGAAGGGCTACACCTTC. This chain connects TRBV27 to TRBJ1-2; 8 bases are a match to TRBD1. The CDR3 loop spans 16 amino acids. V shed 1 base and J 8 bases; nucleotides not matched to a gene: 12. Germline values: CDR1 MNHEY, CDR2 SMNVEV (reference sequence).

The chain uses TRBV11-2 and TRBJ2-1; TRBD2 matches 10 bases. V shed 0 bases and J 8 bases; nucleotides not matched to a gene: 7. CDR1 is SGHAT, CDR2 FQNNGV, per germline. The CDR3 is 16 amino acids. The CDR3 DNA is TGTGCCAGCAGCTTAGAGGTCAGCGGGAGGGCCCATGAGCAGTTCTTC. This sequence encodes CASSLEVSGRAHEQFF.

The chain is built from TRBV15 and TRBJ1-1, with D unresolved. V lost 4 bases to trimming and J lost 1 base, with 4 bases between them. In germline, CDR1 is LNHNV, CDR2 YYDKDF (reference sequence). The CDR3 consists of 12 residues. The CDR3 loop is CATSTWNTEAFF. DNA of the CDR3: TGTGCCACCAGCACCTGGAACACTGAAGCTTTCTTT.

This sequence joins TRBV19 and TRBJ2-7; TRBD2 is a possible D gene (6 bases). Looked up from germline, CDR1 is LNHDA and CDR2 is SQIVND (reference sequence). Deletions cut 10 bases from V and 0 bases from J, with 16 bases between. The CDR3 runs to 14 residues. The CDR3 region is CATREGPSSYEQYV. CDR3 nucleotide sequence: TGTGCCACGCGGGAAGGGCCCTCCTCCTACGAGCAGTACGTC.

V gene TRBV11-1 combines with J gene TRBJ2-6; D perhaps matches TRBD1 (7 bases). The CDR3 spans 18 residues. V was cut by 6 bases and J by 0 bases, with 18 bases left in between. Per germline, CDR1 SGHAT and CDR2 FQDESV (reference sequence). This chain's CDR3 is CASSSFQGGYSGANVLTF. CDR3 DNA: TGTGCCAGCAGTTCCTTCCAGGGGGGATACTCTGGGGCCAACGTCCTGACTTTC.

J is TRBJ1-2 and V is TRBV5-6; possible D gene TRBD1, 6 bases. The V gene lost 0 bases and the J gene lost 8 bases, with 14 bases spanning the gap. The CDR3 runs to 14 residues. Germline V gene lookup returns CDR1 SGHDT and CDR2 YYEEEE. CDR3 residues: CASSLGVGARGYTF. The CDR3 DNA sequence: TGTGCCAGCAGCTTGGGAGTGGGGGCGCGCGGCTACACCTTC.

This clone was seen a few times. The chain joins TRBV11-2 to TRBJ1-4, with D maybe TRBD1 (5 bases). CDR3 length: 14 residues. The germline CDR1 and CDR2 sequences are SGHAT and FQNNGV. V was pared by 4 bases and J by 5 bases, with 11 bases between. CDR3 protein: CASSSYGGNEKLFF. CDR3 DNA: TGTGCCAGCAGCTCCTACGGGGGGAATGAAAAACTGTTTTTT.

The chain carries TRBV5-1 and TRBJ1-1, with a tentative D call TRBD1 (5 bases). The CDR3 is 15 residues long. V was clipped by 1 base and J by 1 base, with 11 bases between them. The germline V gene encodes CDR1 SGHRS and CDR2 YFSETQ. CDR3: CASSLSGGPNTEAFF. The CDR3 coding sequence is TGCGCCAGCAGCTTGTCCGGGGGACCGAACACTGAAGCTTTCTTT. The full variable domain, rest sourced from reference TRBV5-1 and TRBJ1-1, is KAGVTQTPRYLIKTRGQQVTLSCSPISGHRSVSWYQQTPGQGLQFLFEYFSETQRNKGNFPGRFSGRQFSNSRSEMNVSTLELGDSALYLCASSLSGGPNTEAFFGQGTRLTVV.

V and J are TRBV5-8 and TRBJ2-6; D is unresolved. Germline values: CDR1 SGHTS, CDR2 YDEGEE. The V and J ends lost 3 bases and 3 bases respectively, with 13 bases between them. The CDR3 extends over 16 amino acids. The chain's CDR3 is CASSSSSVLGANVLTF. The CDR3 nucleotides read TGTGCCAGCAGCTCCTCCTCAGTCCTTGGGGCCAACGTCCTGACTTTC.

The chain has TRBV7-9 and TRBJ2-3; D perhaps matches TRBD2 (6 bases). The V end was cut by 3 bases, the J end by 3 bases, with 13 bases between. The length of the CDR3 is 15 residues. The germline CDR1 and CDR2 sequences are SEHNR and FQNEAQ (reference sequence). The CDR3 DNA follows: TGTGCCAGCAGCTTCGGCGGGAAAGGAACAGATACGCAGTATTTT. Translated: CASSFGGKGTDTQYF.

The chain carries TRBV19 and TRBJ2-2, with D possibly TRBD2 on 6 matching bases. Between the trimmed V and J ends, which lost 7 bases and 6 bases, there was a span of 18 bases. This CDR3 is built from 15 residues. CDR1 and CDR2 from the germline V gene are LNHDA and SQIVND (reference sequence). In DNA, the CDR3 is TGTGCCAGTACCCATGTGCAGGGCGGGGCCGGGGAGCTGTTTTTT. It translates to CASTHVQGGAGELFF. Supplemented by reference TRBV19 and TRBJ2-2, the full variable domain reads DGGITQSPKYLFRKEGQNVTLSCEQNLNHDAMYWYRQDPGQGLRLIYYSQIVNDFQKGDIAEGYSVSREKKESFPLTVTSAQKNPTAFYLCASTHVQGGAGELFFGEGSRLTVL.

The chain uses TRBV21-1 and TRBJ1-1; the table's D gene call, TRBD1, was not cross checked with the DNA. TRBV21-1 has pseudogene status. This CDR3 contains 18 residues. The CDR3 loop is CASSMLGSVGGPNTEAFF. CDR3 nucleotides: TGTGCCAGCAGCATGCTTGGGTCCGTTGGGGGCCCGAACACTGAAGCTTTCTTT.

This CDR3 is CAWNRPSEGNTEAFF. Written as DNA, the CDR3 is TGTGCCTGGAATCGCCCATCTGAGGGGAACACTGAAGCTTTCTTT. The genes are TRBV30 and TRBJ1-1; no definite D call. The CDR3 contains 15 residues. CDR1 is GTSNPN, CDR2 SVGIG, per germline (reference sequence). V was pared by 4 bases and J by 1 base, with 16 bases between.

In the case of this clone: This sample includes further DNA sequences coding for the same CDR3. The CDR3 reads CSVEDPPRPEAFF. The DNA of the CDR3 is TGCAGCGTTGAAGACCCTCCGCGGCCTGAAGCTTTCTTT. This chain uses TRBV29-1 with TRBJ1-1, with unresolved D. The CDR3 is 13 amino acids. Per the germline V gene, CDR1 is SQVTM and CDR2 is ANQGSEA. Between the trimmed V and J ends, which lost 0 bases and 6 bases, there was a span of 11 bases.

This sequence joins TRBV5-6 and TRBJ2-2; no firm D call. Germline CDR1 SGHDT, CDR2 YYEEEE. The V end was cut by 3 bases, the J end by 2 bases, with 2 bases between. This CDR3 spans 12 amino acids. CDR3 nucleotides: TGTGCCAGCAGCTCTAACACCGGGGAGCTGTTTTTT. It encodes CASSSNTGELFF.

This clone has only one observation. One junction end does not reproduce the germline sequence, and a read error may be involved. The CDR3 sequence is CSSSFGSYEQYF. DNA of the CDR3: TGTTCCAGCAGCTTCGGGAGCTACGAGCAGTACTTC. The rearrangement joins TRBV7-9 to TRBJ2-7; a possible D gene is TRBD2 (6 bases). This CDR3 is 12 amino acids long. Germline-derived CDR1 and CDR2 are SEHNR and FQNEAQ (reference sequence).

This clone turned up a few times. The chain uses TRBV9 and TRBJ2-2; no firm D call. Germline V gene sequence: CDR1 SGDLS, CDR2 YYNGEE. Deletions cut 0 bases from V and 7 bases from J, with 10 bases between. CDR3 size: 14 residues. The CDR3 spells CASSVGPTGGELFF. The CDR3 DNA follows: TGTGCCAGCAGCGTAGGACCTACGGGCGGGGAGCTGTTTTTT.

The V gene is TRBV2, the J gene TRBJ1-1; D is uncertain. The CDR3 length is 15 residues. Germline V gives CDR1 SNHLY, CDR2 FYNNEI. Trimming pared 2 bases from V and 7 bases from J, leaving 17 bases between. The DNA of the CDR3 is TGTGCCAGCAGTGAATTCAGTCCCGCCGCGGGTGAAGCTTTCTTT. It specifies CASSEFSPAAGEAFF. The full variable domain, its missing parts supplied by reference TRBV2 and TRBJ1-1, is EPEVTQTPSHQVTQMGQEVILRCVPISNHLYFYWYRQILGQKVEFLVSFYNNEISEKSEIFDDQFSVERPDGSNFTLKIRSTKLEDSAMYFCASSEFSPAAGEAFFGQGTRLTVV.

This clone appeared a few times. This chain uses TRBV5-4 with TRBJ2-5; unclear D gene. Trimming stripped 1 base from V and 0 bases from J, with 4 bases between. The germline gives CDR1 SGHNT, CDR2 YYREEE (reference sequence). The CDR3 loop spans 13 amino acids. CDR3 amino acids: CASSLPDQETQYF. The CDR3 region has the DNA TGTGCCAGCAGCTTGCCAGACCAAGAGACCCAGTACTTC.

The chain is built from TRBV10-3 and TRBJ2-3, with a tentative D call TRBD1 (6 bases). The ends were cut back, 0 bases at V and 2 bases at J, with 18 bases in the middle. Germline CDR1 ENHRY, CDR2 SYGVKD. The CDR3 loop spans 18 amino acids. The CDR3 DNA is TGTGCCATCAGTGAGTCACGGACGGCGACAGGAGACACAGATACGCAGTATTTT. Its translation is CAISESRTATGDTDTQYF.

V and J are TRBV9 and TRBJ2-7; 8 bases are a match to TRBD1. V lost 5 bases to trimming and J lost 0 bases; unmatched junction nucleotides: 1. The CDR3 totals 13 residues. Germline V gene data show CDR1 as SGDLS and CDR2 as YYNGEE. CDR3 nucleotide sequence: TGTGCCAGCAGGGGACAGGACTCCTACGAGCAGTACTTC. Residues: CASRGQDSYEQYF.

This rearrangement joins TRBV6-6 to TRBJ2-7; TRBD1 matches at 8 bases. V was clipped by 3 bases and J by 2 bases; unmatched bases: 3. Per germline, CDR1 MNHNY and CDR2 SVGAGI (reference sequence). This CDR3 contains 14 residues. DNA for the CDR3: TGTGCCAGCAGTTATACGACAGGGGCCTACGAGCAGTACGTC. As protein: CASSYTTGAYEQYV.

The genes are TRBV30 and TRBJ2-2, with 11 bases lining up with TRBD1. Germline lookup yields CDR1 GTSNPN and CDR2 SVGIG (reference sequence). The CDR3 length is 17 residues. J was trimmed by 2 bases and V by 4 bases; bases with no gene match: 9. The CDR3 loop reads CAWKTLGQGANTGELFF. CDR3 in DNA: TGTGCCTGGAAAACATTAGGACAGGGGGCCAACACCGGGGAGCTGTTTTTT.

The V and J genes are TRBV7-2 and TRBJ2-5; D call uncertain. The DNA end is more similar to TRBJ2-7, so the J call may be wrong. This CDR3 contains 12 residues. The V gene's germline CDR1 is SGHTA and CDR2 FQGNSA. The CDR3 nucleotides are TGTGCCAGCAGCAGCACCTCCTACGAGCAGTACTTC. Protein: CASSSTSYEQYF.

The sample holds one count of this clone. The genes are TRBV15 and TRBJ2-6, with D unclear. Trimming stripped 3 bases from V and 1 base from J, with 10 bases between. The CDR3 covers 16 residues. Germline CDR1 reads LNHNV; CDR2 reads YYDKDF (reference sequence). In DNA, the CDR3 is TGTGCCACCAGCAGGACCACAGTATCTGGGGCCAACGTCCTGACTTTC. It codes for CATSRTTVSGANVLTF. The variable domain in full, with the rest retrieved from reference TRBV15 and TRBJ2-6, is DAMVIQNPRYQVTQFGKPVTLSCSQTLNHNVMYWYQQKSSQAPKLLFHYYDKDFNNEADTPDNFQSRRPNTSFCFLDIRSPGLGDTAMYLCATSRTTVSGANVLTFGAGSRLTVL.

This chain connects TRBV4-2 to TRBJ1-1; D may be TRBD1 (5 bases). This CDR3 has 15 residues. Trimming took off 1 base at V and 8 bases at J, with 17 bases between the two ends. The germline V gene encodes CDR1 LGHNA and CDR2 YNFKEQ. CDR3 coding DNA: TGTGCCAGCAGCCAAGTCTACGGACAAGGGGTGGAAGCTTTCTTT. Translated: CASSQVYGQGVEAFF.

The chain combines TRBV6-6 with TRBJ2-3, with 14 bases lining up with TRBD2. This CDR3 comprises 16 residues. Germline assignment: CDR1 MNHNY and CDR2 SVGAGI (reference sequence). Trimming cost V 5 bases and J 4 bases; bases outside gene matches: 5. The CDR3 nucleotides read TGTGCCAGCAGTCCCGGACTAGCGGGAGGTTCAGATACGCAGTATTTT. Encoded protein: CASSPGLAGGSDTQYF.